This T cell receptor beta chain was sequenced for a study of blood T cell repertoires in COVID-19. CDR1 LNHDA and CDR2 SQIVND come from the germline V gene (reference sequence). The CDR3 loop spans 15 amino acids. The ends were cut back, 6 bases at V and 5 bases at J, with 17 bases in the middle. Measured with immunoSEQ multiplex PCR; TCRdb has only the in-frame clones, and not every one. The repertoire holds more than 300,000 clones, with approximately 90% as singletons. The source of this sequence is a woman between 25 and 40 years old with COVID-19, enrolled during active disease. The genes are TRBV19 and TRBJ1-5, with D unclear. The sequenced sample was peripheral blood. Here the CDR3 DNA reads TGTGCCAGTAGCCTATCGGTCGCGGACTATCAGCCCCAGCATTTT. Protein: CASSLSVADYQPQHF.